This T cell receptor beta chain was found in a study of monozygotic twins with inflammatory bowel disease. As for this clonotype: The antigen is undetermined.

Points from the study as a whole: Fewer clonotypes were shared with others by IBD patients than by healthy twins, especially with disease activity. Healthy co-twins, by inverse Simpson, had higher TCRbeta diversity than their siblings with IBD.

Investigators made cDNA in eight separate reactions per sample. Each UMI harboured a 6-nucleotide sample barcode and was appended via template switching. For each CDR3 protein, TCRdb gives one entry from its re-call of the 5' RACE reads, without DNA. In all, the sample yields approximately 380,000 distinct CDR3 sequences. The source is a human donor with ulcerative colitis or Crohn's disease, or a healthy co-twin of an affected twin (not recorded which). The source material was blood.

CDR3 region: CASSQDRVEGFYGYTF. The gene calls are TRBV4-3 and TRBJ1-2. This CDR3 has 16 amino acids. Germline V gene sequence: CDR1 LGHNA, CDR2 YSLEER.